This TCR beta chain came from a study of T-cell reconstitution after alpha-beta-depleted transplantation in children. Notes on the study in general: Fresh T-cell production supplied most of the T-cell counts and diversity seen one year after transplant. Day-60 TCRbeta diversity that was high in some patients was derived from surviving recipient T cells and thymic progenitors. About two months after transplant, alpha-beta T cells reportedly came from several hundred expanded graft clones.

This sample's TCRbeta library carried unique molecular identifier barcodes. TCRdb reprocessed the PCR reads via MiXCR and lists one record per CDR3 protein. Here the sample spans about 200,000 distinct CDR3 sequences, 6.3% being singletons. There are 14 residues in the CDR3. Germline CDR1 DFQATT, CDR2 SNEGSKA (reference sequence). V lost 3 bases, J lost 12 bases, and 11 bases stayed unmatched. This clonotype was counted many times. Its target is not known. This TCR was sampled from a girl in the first two years of life with combined immunodeficiency, due to receive a stem cell transplant. The chain couples TRBV20-1 to TRBJ2-1, with 10 bases fitting TRBD2. The sequencing here drew on PBMCs, taken before TCRalphabeta/CD19-depleted stem cell transplant. This CDR3 reads CSAREGLAARGQFF. CDR3 coding DNA: TGCAGTGCTAGGGAAGGACTAGCGGCTCGAGGGCAGTTCTTC.